This T cell receptor beta chain was observed in a study of T cells after yellow fever vaccination. Study-level points and caveats: CD4 and CD8 compartments shared a small share of clonotypes.

Trimming removed 4 bases from V and 0 bases from J; junction bases left unmatched: 13. The germline CDR1 and CDR2 sequences are MGHRA and YSYEKL. This CDR3 comprises 21 residues. This clonotype occurred a few times. No antigen is known for it. TCRdb re-called the 5' RACE reads through MiXCR, storing one row per CDR3 protein. Of 250,000 to 400,000 distinct CDR3 sequences in the sample, roughly 4.3% were seen once. The specimen was PBMCs, collected 15 days after the yellow fever booster vaccination. This chain links TRBV4-1 with TRBJ2-6; 12 bases agree with TRBD2. The TCR originated in a man in his late teens or twenties who received the YFV17D yellow fever vaccine. The CDR3 protein is CASSPRGILAGGVSGANVLTF. The DNA for the CDR3 is TGCGCCAGCAGCCCCCGGGGGATACTAGCGGGGGGTGTCTCTGGGGCCAACGTCCTGACTTTC.